A selection of T cell receptor beta chains follows, all from one sample in a study of T cell responses to AZD1222 COVID-19 vaccine. The data were produced by immunoSEQ multiplex PCR, yet TCRdb's version contains in-frame clones alone and is incomplete. Of 160,000 or so clones in the sample, about nine tenths were seen once. The source was peripheral blood, collected 28 days after the second AZD1222 dose. Receptor source: an adult who received the AZD1222 COVID-19 vaccine. CDR3s include the opening cysteine and the closing phenylalanine or tryptophan. D genes are given only for firm matches. Rows may omit the clone size; those that give it use once, few, many or a size class.

CDR3nt: TGCAGCGTTGAAAGTCCGGGACCGAGCTCCTACGAGCAGTACTTC
CDR3aa: CSVESPGPSSYEQYF
v_gene: TRBV29-1
d_gene: -
j_gene: TRBJ2-7
abundance: -

CDR3nt: TGTGCCAGCAGTTACGTCCAGACCGAAGAGGAGCCCCAGCATTTT
CDR3aa: CASSYVQTEEEPQHF
v_gene: TRBV6-2/TRBV6-3
d_gene: -
j_gene: TRBJ1-5
abundance: -

CDR3nt: TGTGCCAGCAGTTCCAGACAGGGACGAGAGACCCAGTACTTC
CDR3aa: CASSSRQGRETQYF
v_gene: TRBV6-6
d_gene: TRBD1
j_gene: TRBJ2-5
abundance: -

CDR3nt: TGTGCCTGGAGTGTACGAGGGGCCAGGGGTTCTGGCTACACCTTC
CDR3aa: CAWSVRGARGSGYTF
v_gene: TRBV30
d_gene: -
j_gene: TRBJ1-2
abundance: few

CDR3nt: TGTGCCAGCAGTGAAGGCAAGTACGAGCAGTACTTC
CDR3aa: CASSEGKYEQYF
v_gene: TRBV6-1
d_gene: -
j_gene: TRBJ2-7
abundance: -

CDR3nt: TGTGCCAGCAGCTTGGCGGGTTCCCGCATGAACACTGAAGCTTTCTTT
CDR3aa: CASSLAGSRMNTEAFF
v_gene: TRBV5-4
d_gene: -
j_gene: TRBJ1-1
abundance: -

CDR3nt: TGTGCCAGCAGCCTGCAGACGGGAGAAGAGACCCAGTACTTC
CDR3aa: CASSLQTGEETQYF
v_gene: TRBV3-1/TRBV3-2
d_gene: -
j_gene: TRBJ2-5
abundance: -

CDR3nt: TGTGCCAGCAGTAGGATAGGCCCTGGGGCCAACGTCCTGACTTTC
CDR3aa: CASSRIGPGANVLTF
v_gene: TRBV5-6
d_gene: -
j_gene: TRBJ2-6
abundance: -

CDR3nt: TGTGCCAGCAGCGTTCTAGCGGACTTTACCTACGAGCAGTACTTC
CDR3aa: CASSVLADFTYEQYF
v_gene: TRBV9
d_gene: TRBD2
j_gene: TRBJ2-7
abundance: -

CDR3nt: TGTGCCAGCAGCCAAATTACCACTAGCGGGAGAACGGATACGCAGTATTTT
CDR3aa: CASSQITTSGRTDTQYF
v_gene: TRBV14
d_gene: TRBD2
j_gene: TRBJ2-3
abundance: once

CDR3nt: TGTGCCAGCAGCCAATCATACAGGACAGATACGCAGTATTTT
CDR3aa: CASSQSYRTDTQYF
v_gene: TRBV16
d_gene: -
j_gene: TRBJ2-3
abundance: -

CDR3nt: TGTGCCAGCAGCAGGGTCGCAACTCAAGAGACCCAGTACTTC
CDR3aa: CASSRVATQETQYF
v_gene: TRBV7-2
d_gene: -
j_gene: TRBJ2-5
abundance: -

CDR3nt: TGCAGTGCTATAATTTCTGCAACGCAGTATTTT
CDR3aa: CSAIISATQYF
v_gene: TRBV20-1
d_gene: -
j_gene: TRBJ2-3
abundance: -

CDR3nt: TGTGCCAGTTCACAGGGGGCAATGGACACCGGGGAGCTGTTTTTT
CDR3aa: CASSQGAMDTGELFF
v_gene: TRBV19
d_gene: TRBD1
j_gene: TRBJ2-2
abundance: -

CDR3nt: TGTGCCAGCAGCTGGGGTCCAACTAATGAAAAACTGTTTTTT
CDR3aa: CASSWGPTNEKLFF
v_gene: TRBV5-4
d_gene: -
j_gene: TRBJ1-4
abundance: -

CDR3nt: TGTGCCAGCAGCGGCCGGGACCGGGGGGGAGATACGCAGTATTTT
CDR3aa: CASSGRDRGGDTQYF
v_gene: TRBV5-4
d_gene: TRBD2
j_gene: TRBJ2-3
abundance: -

CDR3nt: TGTGCCAGCAGCCGGGACCGCCATCAGCCCCAGCATTTT
CDR3aa: CASSRDRHQPQHF
v_gene: TRBV7-8
d_gene: -
j_gene: TRBJ1-5
abundance: -

CDR3nt: TGTGCCAGCAGCGGGGTTGCGTGGTCTGGAAACACCATATATTTT
CDR3aa: CASSGVAWSGNTIYF
v_gene: TRBV28
d_gene: -
j_gene: TRBJ1-3
abundance: -

CDR3nt: TGCAGTGCTAGTCAGGGGGTAGAAGATACGCAGTATTTT
CDR3aa: CSASQGVEDTQYF
v_gene: TRBV20-1
d_gene: TRBD1
j_gene: TRBJ2-3
abundance: few

CDR3nt: TGTGCCAGCAGGAATCCCGGGGGCCCCATCACCGGGGAGCTGTTTTTT
CDR3aa: CASRNPGGPITGELFF
v_gene: TRBV7-9
d_gene: -
j_gene: TRBJ2-2
abundance: -

CDR3nt: TGTGCCACCAGCAGATCCTTAGCGGGAGCCCAAGAGACCCAGTACTTC
CDR3aa: CATSRSLAGAQETQYF
v_gene: TRBV15
d_gene: TRBD2
j_gene: TRBJ2-5
abundance: -

CDR3nt: TGCGCCAGCAGCCTCGGACTAGCGGGAGCCTCAGACACGCAGTATTTT
CDR3aa: CASSLGLAGASDTQYF
v_gene: TRBV5-1
d_gene: TRBD2
j_gene: TRBJ2-3
abundance: once

CDR3nt: TGTGCCATCAGTAAGGGACAGGTCACTGAAGCTTTCTTT
CDR3aa: CAISKGQVTEAFF
v_gene: TRBV10-3
d_gene: TRBD1
j_gene: TRBJ1-1
abundance: -

CDR3nt: TGTGCCAGCAGCAACACACTAGCGGAATTCTACGAGCAGTACTTC
CDR3aa: CASSNTLAEFYEQYF
v_gene: TRBV7-2
d_gene: TRBD2
j_gene: TRBJ2-7
abundance: -

CDR3nt: TGTGCCAGCACCACCGGTGCGGGATTGACTGAAGCTTTCTTT
CDR3aa: CASTTGAGLTEAFF
v_gene: TRBV11-2
d_gene: -
j_gene: TRBJ1-1
abundance: -

CDR3nt: TGTGCCAGCAGTTTATCCGCGGGACGGGGTTTCACCTTC
CDR3aa: CASSLSAGRGFTF
v_gene: TRBV28
d_gene: -
j_gene: TRBJ1-2
abundance: once

CDR3nt: TGTGCCAGCACCGGGTGGACCGGGGACGGCTACACCTTC
CDR3aa: CASTGWTGDGYTF
v_gene: TRBV28
d_gene: -
j_gene: TRBJ1-2
abundance: -

CDR3nt: TGTGCCAGCCGGGGGGGACCTGAAGCTTTCTTT
CDR3aa: CASRGGPEAFF
v_gene: TRBV2
d_gene: -
j_gene: TRBJ1-1
abundance: -

CDR3nt: TGTGCCAGCAGCGGCGACAGGGCTAACTCTGGAAACACCATATATTTT
CDR3aa: CASSGDRANSGNTIYF
v_gene: TRBV9
d_gene: TRBD1
j_gene: TRBJ1-3
abundance: -

CDR3nt: TGTGCCATCAGAGACGGCAACACAGATACGCAGTATTTT
CDR3aa: CAIRDGNTDTQYF
v_gene: TRBV10-3
d_gene: -
j_gene: TRBJ2-3
abundance: -

CDR3nt: TGTGCCAGCAGCTCGATGGGGGCCCTTGAAGCTTTCTTT
CDR3aa: CASSSMGALEAFF
v_gene: TRBV5-6
d_gene: -
j_gene: TRBJ1-1
abundance: -

CDR3nt: TGTGCCAGCAGCGTAGGATGGTCCATGAACACTGAAGCTTTCTTT
CDR3aa: CASSVGWSMNTEAFF
v_gene: TRBV9
d_gene: -
j_gene: TRBJ1-1
abundance: -

CDR3nt: TGTGCCAGCAGTTACTCGGCCGAGGGGGGCTACACCTTC
CDR3aa: CASSYSAEGGYTF
v_gene: TRBV6-5
d_gene: -
j_gene: TRBJ1-2
abundance: -

CDR3nt: TGTGCCATCAGCGGCGGGACTAGCGGGAGAGGGGGCACAGATACGCAGTATTTT
CDR3aa: CAISGGTSGRGGTDTQYF
v_gene: TRBV10-3
d_gene: TRBD2
j_gene: TRBJ2-3
abundance: -

CDR3nt: TGTGCCAGCAGTTACTCGAAAGAAACACAGTACTTC
CDR3aa: CASSYSKETQYF
v_gene: TRBV6-2/TRBV6-3
d_gene: -
j_gene: TRBJ2-7
abundance: -

CDR3nt: TGTGCCAGCAGCTTGGGTCGGGGACAGGCTTCCTACGAGCAGTACTTC
CDR3aa: CASSLGRGQASYEQYF
v_gene: TRBV5-8
d_gene: TRBD1
j_gene: TRBJ2-7
abundance: -

CDR3nt: TGTGCCAGCAGCGGACAGGGTGGGAACACTGAAGCTTTCTTT
CDR3aa: CASSGQGGNTEAFF
v_gene: TRBV5-4
d_gene: TRBD1
j_gene: TRBJ1-1
abundance: -

CDR3nt: TGTGCCAGCAGCCAAGAGGTACTGACAGGGGTCAATGGCTACACCTTC
CDR3aa: CASSQEVLTGVNGYTF
v_gene: TRBV4-2
d_gene: TRBD1
j_gene: TRBJ1-2
abundance: -

CDR3nt: TGTGCCAGCAGTGAGCGGGGACCCTACGAGCAGTACTTC
CDR3aa: CASSERGPYEQYF
v_gene: TRBV6-1
d_gene: -
j_gene: TRBJ2-7
abundance: -

CDR3nt: TGTGCCAGTAGTATTGGGGGGACACGCTCCTACGAGCAGTACTTC
CDR3aa: CASSIGGTRSYEQYF
v_gene: TRBV19
d_gene: -
j_gene: TRBJ2-7
abundance: -

CDR3nt: TGTGCCATCAGGGCTACTAGTTCCGAGCAGTACTTC
CDR3aa: CAIRATSSEQYF
v_gene: TRBV10-3
d_gene: -
j_gene: TRBJ2-7
abundance: -

CDR3nt: TGTGCCAGCAGCTCCCCAAGGCCGACTAGCGGAGGTTTCTACGAGCAGTACTTC
CDR3aa: CASSSPRPTSGGFYEQYF
v_gene: TRBV7-9
d_gene: TRBD2
j_gene: TRBJ2-7
abundance: -

CDR3nt: TGTGCCAGCAGCTTAGATGTGGGAGCCCGTTACACCTTC
CDR3aa: CASSLDVGARYTF
v_gene: TRBV7-9
d_gene: -
j_gene: TRBJ1-2
abundance: -

CDR3nt: TGTGCTAGTGGCTCCGACAGTAACTATGGCTACACCTTC
CDR3aa: CASGSDSNYGYTF
v_gene: TRBV12-5
d_gene: -
j_gene: TRBJ1-2
abundance: -

CDR3nt: TGTGCCAGCAGCGTAGACCCCGGCGGAGATACGCAGTATTTT
CDR3aa: CASSVDPGGDTQYF
v_gene: TRBV9
d_gene: -
j_gene: TRBJ2-3
abundance: -

CDR3nt: TGTGCCAGCACTATTCCTGGGGCCAACGTCCTGACTTTC
CDR3aa: CASTIPGANVLTF
v_gene: TRBV6-5
d_gene: -
j_gene: TRBJ2-6
abundance: -

CDR3nt: TGTGCCAGCTCACCTAACACACCTAGCACAGATACGCAGTATTTT
CDR3aa: CASSPNTPSTDTQYF
v_gene: TRBV18
d_gene: -
j_gene: TRBJ2-3
abundance: once